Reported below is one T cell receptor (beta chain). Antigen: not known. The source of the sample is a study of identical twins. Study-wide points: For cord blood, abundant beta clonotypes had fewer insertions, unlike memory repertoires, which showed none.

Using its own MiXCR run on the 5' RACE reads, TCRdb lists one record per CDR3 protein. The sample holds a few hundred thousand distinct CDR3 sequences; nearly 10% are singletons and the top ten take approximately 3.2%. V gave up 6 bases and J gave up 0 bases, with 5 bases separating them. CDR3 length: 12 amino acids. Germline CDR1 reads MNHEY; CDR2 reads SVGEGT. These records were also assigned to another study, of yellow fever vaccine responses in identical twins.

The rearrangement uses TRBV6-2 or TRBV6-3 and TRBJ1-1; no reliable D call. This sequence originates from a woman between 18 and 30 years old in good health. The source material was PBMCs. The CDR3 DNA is TGTGCCAGCAGCGCGATGAACACTGAAGCTTTCTTT. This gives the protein CASSAMNTEAFF.